These T cell receptor beta chains were read from a single sample in a study of blood T cell repertoires in COVID-19. Using immunoSEQ multiplex PCR, the repertoire was profiled, and TCRdb retains in-frame clones only, with some absent. Here the sample spans 68,000 or so clones, roughly 87% being singletons. Sequencing was done on a sample of peripheral blood. The receptor set was obtained from a man aged 50 or older with active COVID-19. Each CDR3 is given with its conserved first and last residue. The D gene is left open where the match is weak. Clone size is shown for a subset of rows, as once, few, many or a class of expanded clone.

v_gene	len	j_gene	d_gene	abundance	CDR3aa	CDR3nt
TRBV7-9	13	TRBJ2-5	.	.	CASSSYRVETQYF	TGTGCCAGCAGCTCGTACAGGGTCGAGACCCAGTACTTC
TRBV30	11	TRBJ1-2	.	.	CAWSAPGANTF	TGTGCCTGGAGTGCCCCGGGAGCTAACACCTTC
TRBV7-3	15	TRBJ2-7	.	once	CASSLTAGRQYEQYF	TGTGCCAGCAGCTTAACCGCGGGACGGCAGTACGAGCAGTACTTC
TRBV30	11	TRBJ1-1	.	.	CACLWTLGAFF	TGTGCCTGCCTCTGGACTCTGGGAGCTTTCTTT
TRBV11-2	16	TRBJ2-2	TRBD2	.	CASTTSGGLRSGELFF	TGTGCCAGCACTACTAGCGGGGGGCTCCGGAGCGGGGAGCTGTTTTTT
TRBV5-1	14	TRBJ2-2	TRBD1	.	CASSTQGYTGELFF	TGCGCCAGCAGTACACAGGGGTACACCGGGGAGCTGTTTTTT
TRBV21-1	14	TRBJ1-1	.	.	CASSWGDGDTEAFF	TGTGCCAGCAGCTGGGGGGACGGTGACACTGAAGCTTTCTTT
TRBV7-8	17	TRBJ2-1	TRBD2	.	CASSLGGLAGPYNEQFF	TGTGCCAGCAGCTTAGGGGGACTAGCGGGGCCCTACAATGAGCAGTTCTTC
TRBV12-3/TRBV12-4	12	TRBJ1-4	.	.	CASSSYNEKLFF	TGTGCCAGCAGTTCGTATAATGAAAAACTGTTTTTT
TRBV5-4	16	TRBJ1-6	.	.	CASSPARGNTNSPLHF	TGTGCCAGCAGCCCTGCCCGGGGAAACACTAATTCACCCCTCCACTTT
TRBV19	13	TRBJ1-5	.	.	CASSEGVGQPQHF	TGTGCCAGTAGTGAGGGGGTCGGGCAGCCCCAGCATTTT
TRBV24-1	13	TRBJ2-3	.	.	CATSDPGSDTQYF	TGTGCCACCAGTGACCCAGGGTCAGATACGCAGTATTTT
TRBV4-3	15	TRBJ2-7	TRBD2	.	CASSQDWSGGYEQYF	TGCGCCAGCAGCCAAGATTGGAGCGGGGGGTACGAGCAGTACTTC
TRBV29-1	17	TRBJ2-3	TRBD2	.	CSVEEGLAGGSADTQYF	TGCAGCGTTGAAGAAGGGCTAGCGGGGGGGTCGGCAGATACGCAGTATTTT
TRBV5-6	16	TRBJ2-7	TRBD1	.	CASSTYPGQGAGEQYF	TGTGCCAGCAGCACGTACCCGGGACAGGGGGCGGGCGAGCAGTACTTC
TRBV6-2/TRBV6-3	12	TRBJ2-1	.	once	CASSTSYNEQFF	TGTGCCAGCAGTACTAGCTACAATGAGCAGTTCTTC
TRBV6-2/TRBV6-3	13	TRBJ2-5	.	.	CASSYLGQETQYF	TGTGCCAGTAGTTACCTCGGGCAAGAGACCCAGTACTTC
TRBV10-2	20	TRBJ1-5	.	.	CASSGGLWFRQRDSNQPQHF	TGCGCCAGCAGTGGCGGCCTTTGGTTTCGACAGAGAGATAGCAATCAGCCCCAGCATTTT
TRBV2	11	TRBJ2-1	.	once	CASSAVYEQFF	TGTGCCAGCAGTGCGGTCTATGAGCAGTTCTTC
TRBV6-6	15	TRBJ1-5	TRBD1	.	CASSSADRTDQPQHF	TGTGCCAGCAGTTCCGCGGACAGGACTGATCAGCCCCAGCATTTT
TRBV2	12	TRBJ1-2	.	.	CASRGENYGYTF	TGTGCCAGCCGGGGGGAGAATTATGGCTACACCTTC
TRBV5-5	15	TRBJ2-7	TRBD2	.	CASSPRTSGGYEQYF	TGTGCCAGCAGCCCTCGAACTAGCGGGGGCTACGAGCAGTACTTC
TRBV2	15	TRBJ2-1	.	.	CASRGSVSSYNEQFF	TGTGCCAGCAGGGGTAGCGTTAGCTCCTACAATGAGCAGTTCTTC
TRBV6-5	13	TRBJ1-1	TRBD1	.	CACRSPGGTEAFF	TGTGCCTGCCGGTCCCCAGGGGGCACTGAAGCTTTCTTT
TRBV4-1	13	TRBJ2-7	TRBD1	few	CASSQVQGDEQYF	TGCGCCAGCAGCCAAGTACAGGGGGACGAGCAGTACTTC
TRBV19	13	TRBJ1-3	.	.	CASRPGGGNTIYF	TGTGCCAGTAGACCCGGGGGTGGAAACACCATATATTTT
TRBV7-2	14	TRBJ1-5	TRBD1	.	CASSSRQGNQPQHF	TGTGCCAGCAGCTCTCGACAGGGGAATCAGCCCCAGCATTTT
TRBV7-9	17	TRBJ2-3	.	.	CASSGARDTRGTDTQYF	TGTGCCAGCAGCGGAGCACGTGACACTCGGGGGACAGATACGCAGTATTTT
TRBV6-1	16	TRBJ1-2	TRBD1	few	CASSEAADRVSGGYTF	TGTGCCAGCAGTGAAGCGGCTGACAGGGTCTCTGGTGGCTACACCTTC
TRBV7-9	12	TRBJ2-1	.	.	CASGAPGDEQFF	TGTGCCAGCGGCGCCCCGGGGGATGAGCAGTTCTTC
TRBV7-2	14	TRBJ2-7	.	.	CASSLGATSYEQYF	TGTGCCAGCAGCTTAGGAGCTACCTCCTACGAGCAGTACTTC
TRBV7-9	12	TRBJ1-5	.	.	CASSLSNQPQHF	TGTGCCAGCAGCCTCTCGAATCAGCCCCAGCATTTT
TRBV29-1	14	TRBJ1-3	TRBD1	.	CSVGVTGRGNTIYF	TGCAGCGTTGGGGTGACAGGGAGAGGGAACACCATATATTTT
TRBV6-5	14	TRBJ2-5	.	.	CASSYRSGEETQYF	TGTGCCAGCAGCTACAGGTCAGGGGAGGAGACCCAGTACTTC
TRBV27	14	TRBJ1-1	.	.	CASSLLGGNTEAFF	TGTGCCAGCAGCCTTCTCGGGGGTAACACTGAAGCTTTCTTT
TRBV27	16	TRBJ2-1	.	.	CASSTDNIGFYNEQFF	TGTGCCAGCAGTACTGACAACATCGGCTTCTACAATGAGCAGTTCTTC
TRBV7-2	14	TRBJ1-4	.	once	CASSLWQSNEKLFF	TGTGCCAGCAGCTTGTGGCAGTCTAATGAAAAACTGTTTTTT
TRBV4-3	13	TRBJ1-2	.	.	CASSRGVLRGYTF	TGCGCCAGCAGCCGGGGGGTGCTAAGAGGCTACACCTTC
TRBV7-2	18	TRBJ2-1	.	.	CASSLPVKPRKNYNEQFF	TGTGCCAGCAGCTTACCGGTCAAACCTCGAAAAAACTACAATGAGCAGTTCTTC
TRBV19	15	TRBJ1-6	TRBD1	.	CASSTGDRDNSPLHF	TGTGCCAGTAGTACGGGGGACAGGGATAATTCACCCCTCCACTTT
TRBV7-2	14	TRBJ1-1	.	.	CASSLARMNTEAFF	TGTGCCAGCAGCTTAGCGCGGATGAACACTGAAGCTTTCTTT
TRBV5-1	17	TRBJ2-7	TRBD2	.	CASSLDPSGAHSYEQYF	TGCGCCAGCAGCTTGGATCCTAGCGGGGCGCACTCCTACGAGCAGTACTTC
TRBV9	13	TRBJ2-2	.	.	CASSVAFAGELFF	TGTGCCAGCAGCGTAGCGTTTGCCGGGGAGCTGTTTTTT
TRBV6-6	13	TRBJ1-4	TRBD1	once	CASNPDRGWKLFF	TGTGCCAGCAACCCTGACAGGGGATGGAAACTGTTTTTT
TRBV29-1	14	TRBJ2-7	TRBD1	.	CSVVGQGLSYEQYF	TGCAGCGTGGTCGGACAGGGCCTCTCCTACGAGCAGTACTTC
TRBV5-1	15	TRBJ2-3	.	.	CASSLEGDGTDTQYF	TGCGCCAGCAGCTTGGAGGGGGACGGCACAGATACGCAGTATTTT
TRBV7-9	14	TRBJ2-3	.	.	CASSFQARGYTQYF	TGTGCCAGCAGCTTTCAGGCCCGGGGGTATACGCAGTATTTT
TRBV21-1	15	TRBJ2-7	.	.	CASSMELAGVHEQYF	TGTGCCAGCAGCATGGAACTAGCGGGGGTTCACGAGCAGTACTTC
TRBV4-2	13	TRBJ1-5	.	.	CASSQESDQPQHF	TGTGCCAGCAGCCAAGAGTCTGATCAGCCCCAGCATTTT
TRBV6-5	15	TRBJ1-6	.	once	CASTEGSSYNSPLHF	TGTGCCAGCACGGAAGGGAGCTCCTATAATTCACCCCTCCACTTT
TRBV7-8	14	TRBJ2-7	TRBD2	once	CASSPGLAGSGQYF	TGTGCCAGCAGCCCCGGACTAGCGGGGTCGGGGCAGTACTTC
TRBV5-8	15	TRBJ1-1	TRBD1	.	CASSPRQGANTEAFF	TGTGCCAGCAGCCCTAGACAGGGAGCGAACACTGAAGCTTTCTTT
TRBV6-2/TRBV6-3	12	TRBJ2-7	.	.	CASSYSPVALYF	TGTGCCAGCAGTTACTCTCCAGTAGCTCTGTACTTC